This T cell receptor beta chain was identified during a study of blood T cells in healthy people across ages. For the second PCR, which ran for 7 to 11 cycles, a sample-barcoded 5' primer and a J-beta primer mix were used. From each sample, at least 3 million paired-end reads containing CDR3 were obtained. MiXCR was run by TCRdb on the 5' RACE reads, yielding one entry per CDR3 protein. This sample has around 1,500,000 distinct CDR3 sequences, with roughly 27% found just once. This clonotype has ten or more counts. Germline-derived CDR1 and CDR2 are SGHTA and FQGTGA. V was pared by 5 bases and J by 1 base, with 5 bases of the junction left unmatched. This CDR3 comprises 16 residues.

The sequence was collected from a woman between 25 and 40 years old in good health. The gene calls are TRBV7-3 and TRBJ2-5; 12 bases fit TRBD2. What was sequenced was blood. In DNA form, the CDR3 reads TGTGCCAGCAGCCCCGGACTAGCGGGGTTCCAAGAGACCCAGTACTTC. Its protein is CASSPGLAGFQETQYF.